The rows below give T cell receptor beta chains drawn from one sample of a study of blood T cell repertoires in COVID-19. Assay used: immunoSEQ multiplex PCR; TCRdb lists only in-frame clones, some missing. Here the sample spans approximately 220,000 clones, about four fifths being singletons. Sequenced sample: peripheral blood. The origin of the receptors is a woman in her fifties or sixties with acute or convalescent COVID-19. The CDR3 runs from the conserved cysteine through the conserved F or W. Each record gives: J gene, CDR3 length, V gene, clone size, D gene, CDR3 protein, CDR3 DNA. D genes are given only for firm matches. The size field is filled for only some rows; it gives once, few, many or a size class.

J gene: TRBJ2-1
CDR3 length: 16
V gene: TRBV14
clone size: few
D gene: TRBD1
CDR3 protein: CASSQDRTGGLDEQFF
CDR3 DNA: TGTGCCAGCAGCCAAGATAGAACAGGGGGGTTGGATGAGCAGTTCTTC

J gene: TRBJ2-7
CDR3 length: 13
V gene: TRBV19
clone size: few
D gene: TRBD1
CDR3 protein: CASSPRDRGLQYF
CDR3 DNA: TGTGCCAGTAGTCCTAGGGACAGGGGACTCCAGTACTTC

J gene: TRBJ1-2
CDR3 length: 14
V gene: TRBV2
clone size: .
D gene: .
CDR3 protein: CASSVQGSVYGYTF
CDR3 DNA: TGTGCCAGCAGTGTGCAGGGCTCCGTCTATGGCTACACCTTC

J gene: TRBJ1-3
CDR3 length: 14
V gene: TRBV11-2
clone size: .
D gene: TRBD1
CDR3 protein: CASSMTGAGNTIYF
CDR3 DNA: TGTGCCAGCAGCATGACAGGGGCTGGAAACACCATATATTTT

J gene: TRBJ2-5
CDR3 length: 15
V gene: TRBV25-1
clone size: .
D gene: .
CDR3 protein: CASSESGSAPVGQYF
CDR3 DNA: TGTGCCAGCAGTGAATCAGGAAGTGCTCCTGTAGGCCAGTACTTC

J gene: TRBJ2-7
CDR3 length: 14
V gene: TRBV19
clone size: .
D gene: TRBD1
CDR3 protein: CASSPRDRRYEQYF
CDR3 DNA: TGTGCCAGTAGTCCCCGGGACAGACGCTACGAGCAGTACTTC

J gene: TRBJ1-3
CDR3 length: 14
V gene: TRBV3-1/TRBV3-2
clone size: .
D gene: .
CDR3 protein: CASSQTQVGNTIYF
CDR3 DNA: TGTGCCAGCAGCCAGACCCAGGTGGGAAACACCATATATTTT

J gene: TRBJ2-2
CDR3 length: 14
V gene: TRBV5-6
clone size: .
D gene: TRBD1
CDR3 protein: CASSPDRGAGELFF
CDR3 DNA: TGTGCCAGCAGCCCAGACAGGGGGGCCGGGGAGCTGTTTTTT

J gene: TRBJ1-1
CDR3 length: 14
V gene: TRBV6-5
clone size: .
D gene: TRBD1
CDR3 protein: CATRQGERGTEAFF
CDR3 DNA: TGTGCCACTAGACAGGGGGAAAGGGGGACTGAAGCTTTCTTT

J gene: TRBJ2-5
CDR3 length: 16
V gene: TRBV27
clone size: .
D gene: TRBD2
CDR3 protein: CASSLRLAWGRETQYF
CDR3 DNA: TGTGCCAGCAGTTTACGACTAGCGTGGGGTCGAGAGACCCAGTACTTC

J gene: TRBJ2-7
CDR3 length: 15
V gene: TRBV28
clone size: .
D gene: .
CDR3 protein: CASSSLMGALDEQYF
CDR3 DNA: TGTGCCAGCAGTTCCCTGATGGGCGCACTAGACGAACAGTACTTC

J gene: TRBJ2-7
CDR3 length: 15
V gene: TRBV7-8
clone size: .
D gene: TRBD2
CDR3 protein: CASSPLAGGVYEQYF
CDR3 DNA: TGTGCCAGCAGCCCACTAGCGGGAGGCGTCTACGAGCAGTACTTC

J gene: TRBJ1-4
CDR3 length: 14
V gene: TRBV5-8
clone size: .
D gene: .
CDR3 protein: CASSLRQGSEKLFF
CDR3 DNA: TGTGCCAGCAGCTTAAGGCAGGGGAGCGAAAAACTGTTTTTT

J gene: TRBJ1-4
CDR3 length: 19
V gene: TRBV11-2
clone size: .
D gene: TRBD1
CDR3 protein: CASSVLPGTGKIPYEKLFF
CDR3 DNA: TGTGCCAGCAGCGTACTCCCAGGGACAGGGAAGATCCCATATGAAAAACTGTTTTTT

J gene: TRBJ1-2
CDR3 length: 10
V gene: TRBV12-3/TRBV12-4
clone size: .
D gene: .
CDR3 protein: CASSRGGYTF
CDR3 DNA: TGTGCCAGCAGCCGCGGGGGCTACACCTTC

J gene: TRBJ2-3
CDR3 length: 12
V gene: TRBV14
clone size: .
D gene: .
CDR3 protein: CASSLQGYTQYF
CDR3 DNA: TGTGCCAGCAGTTTACAGGGTTATACGCAGTATTTT

J gene: TRBJ1-6
CDR3 length: 14
V gene: TRBV5-6
clone size: .
D gene: .
CDR3 protein: CASSLGQSNSPLHF
CDR3 DNA: TGTGCCAGCAGCTTAGGACAGTCTAATTCACCCCTCCACTTT